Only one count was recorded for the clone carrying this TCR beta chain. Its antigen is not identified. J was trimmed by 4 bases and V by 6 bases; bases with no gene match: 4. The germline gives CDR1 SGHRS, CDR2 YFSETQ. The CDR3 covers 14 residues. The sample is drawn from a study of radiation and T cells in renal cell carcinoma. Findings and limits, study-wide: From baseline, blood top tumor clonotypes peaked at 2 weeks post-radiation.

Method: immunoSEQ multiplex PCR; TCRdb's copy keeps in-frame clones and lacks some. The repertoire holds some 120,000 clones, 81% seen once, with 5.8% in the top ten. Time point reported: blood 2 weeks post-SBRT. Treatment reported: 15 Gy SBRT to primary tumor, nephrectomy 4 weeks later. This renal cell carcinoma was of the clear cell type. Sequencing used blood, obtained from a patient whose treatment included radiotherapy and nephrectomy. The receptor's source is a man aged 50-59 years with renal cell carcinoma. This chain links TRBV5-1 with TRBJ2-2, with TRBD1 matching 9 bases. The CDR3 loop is CASTDRGGTGELFF. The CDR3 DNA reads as TGCGCCAGCACGGACAGGGGAGGCACCGGGGAGCTGTTTTTT. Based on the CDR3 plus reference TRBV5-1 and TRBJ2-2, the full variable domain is KAGVTQTPRYLIKTRGQQVTLSCSPISGHRSVSWYQQTPGQGLQFLFEYFSETQRNKGNFPGRFSGRQFSNSRSEMNVSTLELGDSALYLCASTDRGGTGELFFGEGSRLTVL.